The sequence of this TCR beta chain was determined in a study of T cells in localized non-small cell lung cancer (dated by TCRdb to 2019 to 2021). Looking at the study overall: Comparing tumors with uninvolved tumor-adjacent lungs, the study looked at the T cell repertoires of fewer than 250 patients with early-stage NSCLC. All 230 or so NSCLC patients in the cohort were treatment-naive and had localized lung tumors that were resected. A mean age of around 66 years was recorded for the NSCLC patients, of whom 120 to 150 were male and 90 to 110 were female.

CDR1 and CDR2 (LNHDA, SQIVND) derive from the germline V gene (reference sequence). From the cysteine up to the phenylalanine, the CDR3 has a length of 15 residues. Only the CDR3 DNA stays, 45 bases, in frame from base 1. Relative to germline, V is 2 bases shorter and J is 4 bases shorter, with 15 bases between their ends. At diagnosis, tumor, uninvolved tumor-adjacent lung and peripheral blood were collected and then preserved as a mix of FFPE and fresh-frozen material. For TCR repertoire profiling, the blood samples were analyzed as peripheral blood mononuclear cells. TCR beta CDR3 regions were sequenced from DNA using the immunoSEQ Assay. In the paper's pipeline: To compute T cell density, TCR beta template counts were normalized to usable DNA, which was estimated by amplifying housekeeping genes. Richness was estimated with the preseqR package, extrapolating to 400,000 templates for PBMC samples and 120,000 templates for tissue samples. Clonality was defined by subtracting Pielou's evenness from one. Differential abundance testing on productive amino-acid clonotypes, with a minimum total count of 5 and an alpha of 0.1, was used to identify tissue-enriched TCRs. The Jaccard Index and the Morisita Overlap Index were used to measure how much the repertoires overlapped between compartments. GLIPH grouped TCR beta CDR3s together with public tetramer-defined viral CDR3s, and a viral motif had to include at least three viral sequences and also show V-gene enrichment. TCRdb took this table from immuneACCESS and kept in-frame rearrangements with V and J called. Such tables lack part of the clones; where checked against another copy, unresolved V genes explain under half of the gap, and the rest is unexplained. The V and J calls and clone size were taken over from that table, and D and trimming were inferred from the DNA. The sample table contains around 28,000 clones; only one count was recorded for around 94% of them. The ten most abundant clones make up more than 0.7% of the sample.

The study at large found these results: Uninvolved tumor-adjacent lung showed the highest T cell clonality, higher than tumor, which suggests more focused antigenic responses in the uninvolved tumor-adjacent lung. Because multi-region tumor sequencing was not performed, intratumor heterogeneity could not be ruled out. Because the study design was exploratory, TCR variables were selected using unadjusted p-values without false-discovery rate correction. Higher T cell density in blood was associated with longer overall survival, whereas higher clonality in adjacent lung was associated with shorter survival. Of the top 100 tumor clones, a median of roughly 53 were detected in paired uninvolved adjacent lung; approximately 30 were also among that lung's top 100.

As to this clone: Its antigen is currently not known. No base quality values were provided; no much bigger clone lies one nucleotide off.

The sequence came from a woman aged 35-75 years with stage I lung adenocarcinoma. The chain employs TRBV19 and TRBJ2-7; D gene: possibly TRBD1, on 6 matching bases. The source was peripheral blood, collected before any cancer treatment. The CDR3 amino acid sequence is: CASSIKTGSFYEQYF. The nucleotide sequence is given as TGTGCCAGTAGTATAAAAACAGGGTCTTTTTACGAGCAGTACTTC.